The 9 T cell receptor beta chains reported below all come from one sample, sequenced in a study of cytomegalovirus exposure and HLA in healthy donors (dated by TCRdb to 2017 to 2019). The library was obtained by the immunoSEQ multiplex PCR assay. The multiplex PCR relied on a mix of 60 forward primers for TCR Vbeta segments and 13 reverse primers for TCR Jbeta segments. TCRdb mirrors the immuneACCESS table, restricted to in-frame sequences. Some clones are absent from its copies; in checked studies, under half trace to an unresolved V gene, and the reason for the others is unknown. The sample profile shows about 160,000 clones; approximately 72% of them were found once. The ten largest account for roughly 7.1% of the sample. Sequencing input: PBMCs. The receptors stem from a man in his forties or fifties in good health and CMV-seropositive.

The rearrangement joins TRBV7-8 to TRBJ2-6; weak D call: TRBD1 (6 bases). The ends were cut back, 1 base at V and 0 bases at J, with 16 bases in the middle. The CDR3 length is 19 residues. The germline gives CDR1 SGHVS, CDR2 FQNEAQ. This CDR3 reads CASSLGGDRKSSGANVLTF. Here the CDR3 DNA reads TGTGCCAGCAGCTTAGGAGGAGACAGGAAAAGCTCTGGGGCCAACGTCCTGACTTTC.

This clone was seen just once. The chain uses TRBV5-5 and TRBJ2-3, with TRBD1 matching 9 bases. The CDR3 is 16 amino acids. After removal of 4 bases from V and 4 bases from J, the junction contained 10 bases not matched to a gene. Germline V gene data show CDR1 as SGHKS and CDR2 as YYEKEE (reference sequence). CDR3 sequence (DNA): TGTGCCAGCAGCCTATCAGGGACAGGGATGGCAGATACGCAGTATTTT. Translation gives CASSLSGTGMADTQYF.

The J gene is TRBJ2-5, the V gene TRBV10-3; the match to TRBD1 covers 11 bases. Near its end, the DNA agrees better with TRBJ2-7, so the J call may be wrong. Germline CDR1 is ENHRY and CDR2 is SYGVKD. The CDR3 is 15 residues long. CDR3 amino acids: CAIRAGTGGTYEQYF. The CDR3 region has the DNA TGTGCCATCAGAGCCGGGACAGGGGGTACCTACGAGCAGTACTTC.

The chain couples TRBV9 to TRBJ1-5; TRBD1 might be the D (5 bases). This CDR3 has 15 residues. Germline CDR1 and CDR2: SGDLS and YYNGEE. V lost 4 bases to trimming and J lost 7 bases, with 18 bases between them. The CDR3 protein is CASSPGPTPGQPQHF. The CDR3 nucleotides are TGTGCCAGCAGCCCCGGGCCTACCCCAGGGCAGCCCCAGCATTTT.

The chain employs TRBV15 and TRBJ2-3; tentatively, D is TRBD2 (5 bases). Germline assignment: CDR1 LNHNV and CDR2 YYDKDF (reference sequence). This CDR3 spans 13 amino acids. The V and J ends lost 3 bases and 4 bases respectively, with 8 bases between them. Here the CDR3 reads CATSRDLADTQYF. The CDR3 DNA reads TGTGCCACCAGCAGGGACTTGGCAGATACGCAGTATTTT.

This clone was detected a few times. The V gene is TRBV19, the J gene TRBJ2-1; tentatively, D is TRBD2 (5 bases). The germline V and J ends were trimmed by 5 bases and 8 bases, with 22 bases remaining between them. The germline V gene encodes CDR1 LNHDA and CDR2 SQIVND (reference sequence). The CDR3 sequence is 16 residues long. CDR3 sequence: CASSSKTGGPSDEQFF. CDR3 DNA sequence: TGTGCCAGTAGTTCGAAGACCGGCGGGCCCTCGGATGAGCAGTTCTTC.

The rearrangement uses TRBV19 and TRBJ2-2; the D gene is possibly TRBD1 (6 bases). From germline, CDR1 is LNHDA and CDR2 SQIVND (reference sequence). The length of the CDR3 is 15 residues. V was trimmed by 3 bases and J by 5 bases, leaving 13 bases between them. The CDR3 region is CASSIRGLRTGELFF. In DNA form, the CDR3 reads TGTGCCAGTAGTATCAGGGGCCTCCGAACCGGGGAGCTGTTTTTT.

In this sample, this clone turned up once. This chain uses TRBV5-8 with TRBJ2-2, with TRBD1 as a possible D gene (6 bases). CDR1 is SGHTS, CDR2 YDEGEE, per germline. V lost 0 bases, J lost 6 bases, and 15 bases lay in between. The CDR3 loop spans 16 amino acids. CDR3 nucleotides: TGTGCCAGCAGCTTGGGGGCGCTACAGGGTGCCGGGGAGCTGTTTTTT. Translation: CASSLGALQGAGELFF.

As for this clone: This sample includes further DNA sequences coding for the same CDR3. J is TRBJ1-2 and V is TRBV6-4; D remains ambiguous. The V end was cut by 0 bases, the J end by 7 bases, with 24 bases between. From germline, CDR1 is MRHNA and CDR2 SNTAGT. This CDR3 has 18 amino acids. The CDR3 here is CASSDSVRGPSGYFGYTF. The CDR3 DNA follows: TGTGCCAGCAGTGACTCAGTTCGCGGACCATCGGGGTATTTTGGCTACACCTTC.